This T cell receptor beta chain was sequenced during a study of cytomegalovirus exposure and HLA in healthy donors. Study observations and caveats: Another analysis was done later, and it associated around 16,000 TCR beta sequences with HLA alleles at 0.05 false discovery rate. The listing of 150 to 200 TCR beta chains classed them as cytomegalovirus-associated. It was only CMV serostatus that was available as immune exposure information.

60 Vbeta and 13 Jbeta primers were used in PCR. The assay was immunoSEQ multiplex PCR, and TCRdb's table has in-frame clones only and misses some. The sample has some 200,000 clones, 76% seen once. As regards this clone: Its antigen is still unknown.

The CDR3 totals 14 residues. With 2 bases removed from V and 2 bases from J, the gap between germline ends came to 11 bases. Germline assignment: CDR1 SGHDT and CDR2 YYEEEE. The chain has TRBV5-6 and TRBJ2-7; a weak D match, TRBD2 (6 bases). The TCR originated in a man between 18 and 35 years old in good health and CMV-seronegative. The specimen was PBMCs. The CDR3 loop reads CASSLNGGAYEQYF. The CDR3 nucleotides read TGTGCCAGCAGCTTAAACGGAGGGGCCTACGAGCAGTACTTC.